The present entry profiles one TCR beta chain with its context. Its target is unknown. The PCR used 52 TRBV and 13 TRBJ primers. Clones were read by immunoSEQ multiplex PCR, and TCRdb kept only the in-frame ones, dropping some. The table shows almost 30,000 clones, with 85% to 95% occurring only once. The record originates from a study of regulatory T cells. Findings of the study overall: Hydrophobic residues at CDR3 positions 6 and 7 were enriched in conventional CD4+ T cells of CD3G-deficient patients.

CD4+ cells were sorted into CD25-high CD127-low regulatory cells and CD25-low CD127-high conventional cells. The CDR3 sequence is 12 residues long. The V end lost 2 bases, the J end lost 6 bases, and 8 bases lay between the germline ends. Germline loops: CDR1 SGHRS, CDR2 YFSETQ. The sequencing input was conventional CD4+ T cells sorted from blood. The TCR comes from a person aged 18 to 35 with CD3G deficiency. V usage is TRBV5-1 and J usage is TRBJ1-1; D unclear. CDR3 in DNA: TGCGCCAGCAGCTTTATGGGCGCTGAAGCTTTCTTT. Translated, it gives CASSFMGAEAFF.